The 3 T cell receptor beta chains below all came from one sample that was sequenced in a study of T cell responses to AZD1222 COVID-19 vaccine. TCRdb keeps only in-frame clones here, not all; method: immunoSEQ multiplex PCR. The sample includes more than 95,000 clones, approximately 80% of them seen just once. The sequenced sample was peripheral blood, obtained 28 days after the second AZD1222 dose. These receptors originate from an adult who received the AZD1222 COVID-19 vaccine.

Details on this clone: This CDR3 is also generated by other DNA sequences in the sample. The rearrangement links TRBV18 to TRBJ2-7; D gene ambiguous. Trimming took 3 bases from V and 0 from J, leaving 9 bases between them. This CDR3 has 14 amino acids. CDR1 is KGHSH, CDR2 LQKENI, per germline. The CDR3: CASSPGLVSYEQYF. Written as DNA, the CDR3 is TGTGCCAGCTCACCGGGTTTAGTCTCCTACGAGCAGTACTTC.

The CDR3 protein is CASSSAGISYNEQFF. The CDR3 bases are TGTGCCAGCAGCTCCGCGGGGATCTCCTACAATGAGCAGTTCTTC. This sequence joins TRBV7-3 and TRBJ2-1; TRBD2 might be the D (6 bases). This CDR3 comprises 15 residues. The germline gives CDR1 SGHTA, CDR2 FQGTGA. The V end was cut by 4 bases, the J end by 0 bases, with 10 bases between.

V is TRBV4-3 and J is TRBJ2-5; 7 bases map to TRBD1. Germline V gene data show CDR1 as LGHNA and CDR2 as YSLEER. CDR3 length: 17 amino acids. Trimming removed 1 base from V and 2 bases from J; junction bases left unmatched: 10. The DNA of the CDR3 is TGCGCCAGCAGCCAAGCTGTACAGGGGATGGGACAAGAGACCCAGTACTTC. This translates into CASSQAVQGMGQETQYF.